The 10 T cell receptor beta chains presented below share a single source sample, sequenced in a study of shared clonotypes between healthy human individuals. The assay was immunoSEQ multiplex PCR, and TCRdb's table has in-frame clones only and misses some. The sample lists about 2 million clones, about 94% occurring once. Naive CD8 cells were CD45RO-negative, positively selected for CCR7, excluding terminally differentiated effector memory CD45RA+ cells. Sample: naive CD8+ T cells sorted from blood. These receptors all stem from a man in his late teens or twenties in good health.

The gene calls are TRBV4-1 and TRBJ2-5, with D uncertain. V was clipped by 4 bases and J by 2 bases, with 14 bases between them. The CDR3 runs 15 residues. Germline V CDR1 and CDR2: MGHRA, YSYEKL. CDR3: CASSLLPGLQETQYF. The DNA of the CDR3 is TGCGCCAGCAGCCTCCTGCCCGGCCTTCAAGAGACCCAGTACTTC.

This chain links TRBV27 with TRBJ2-1; D remains unclear. Trimming shortened V by 4 bases and J by 4 bases, and 2 bases separated the two germline ends. CDR1 is MNHEY and CDR2 is SMNVEV in the germline V gene (reference sequence). The CDR3 covers 11 residues. DNA of the CDR3: TGTGCCAGCAGTTGGTACAATGAGCAGTTCTTC. This codes for CASSWYNEQFF.

The chain carries TRBV4-3 and TRBJ2-5, with 7 bases identical to TRBD1. The CDR3 sequence is 15 residues long. Germline V gene data show CDR1 as LGHNA and CDR2 as YSLEER. V shed 4 bases, J shed 5 bases, and the junction held 10 bases outside the gene matches. The CDR3 loop is CASSPRAGGVETQYF. CDR3 bases: TGCGCCAGCAGCCCTAGGGCAGGGGGAGTGGAGACCCAGTACTTC.

This chain links TRBV25-1 with TRBJ2-1; D not resolved. Germline V gene data show CDR1 as MGHDK and CDR2 as SYGVNS. V was clipped by 4 bases and J by 3 bases, with 7 bases between them. CDR3 length equals 13 residues. The CDR3 sequence: CASSGLVYNEQFF. The CDR3 DNA sequence: TGTGCCAGCAGTGGGCTCGTCTACAATGAGCAGTTCTTC.

The chain recombines TRBV5-1 with TRBJ2-6, with D unresolved. V was cut by 7 bases and J by 4 bases, with 15 bases left in between. The length of the CDR3 is 15 residues. CDR1 SGHRS and CDR2 YFSETQ come from the germline V gene. The CDR3 coding sequence is TGCGCCAGCCCCCCTGGAGCTTCAGGGGCCAACGTCCTGACTTTC. This sequence encodes CASPPGASGANVLTF.

A remark on this clone: Distinct nucleotide sequences in the sample also encode this CDR3. This chain joins TRBV30 and TRBJ1-1; no reliable D call. Trimming removed 6 bases from V and 1 base from J, with 9 bases in between. The germline V gene has CDR1 GTSNPN and CDR2 SVGIG (reference sequence). This CDR3 is 12 amino acids long. This CDR3 is CACAPRNTEAFF. CDR3 nucleotides: TGTGCCTGTGCCCCGAGGAACACTGAAGCTTTCTTT.

V is TRBV9 and J is TRBJ2-1; D remains ambiguous. The CDR3 contains 13 residues. With 3 bases removed from V and 9 bases from J, the gap between germline ends came to 13 bases. Germline CDR1 and CDR2: SGDLS and YYNGEE. The CDR3 region has the DNA TGTGCCAGCAGCGCCCTGGTGCGGTCTGAGCAGTTCTTC. This encodes CASSALVRSEQFF.

V usage is TRBV18 and J usage is TRBJ1-4, with TRBD1 identical over 7 bases. Germline loops: CDR1 KGHSH, CDR2 LQKENI. The length of the CDR3 is 15 residues. V shed 8 bases and J 2 bases; nucleotides not matched to a gene: 8. The chain's CDR3 is CASRQGFTTNEKLFF. CDR3 nucleotides: TGTGCCAGCCGACAGGGTTTCACGACTAATGAAAAACTGTTTTTT.

As DNA, the CDR3 is TGTGCCAGCAGTTTAGGTATACCGGGACTAGCGGCTGTTAGCCCGAACACCGGGGAGCTGTTTTTT. Translation gives CASSLGIPGLAAVSPNTGELFF. The J gene is TRBJ2-2, the V gene TRBV27; TRBD2 matches 11 bases. This CDR3 spans 22 amino acids. Trimming at V came to 2 bases and at J to 0 bases, leaving 17 bases not matched to a gene. Germline V lookup: CDR1 MNHEY, CDR2 SMNVEV (reference sequence).

In the case of this clone: The same CDR3 is also encoded by other DNA sequences in this sample. J is TRBJ2-7 and V is TRBV11-2; 9 nucleotides match TRBD2. The CDR3 has 14 residues. J was trimmed by 3 bases and V by 1 base; bases with no gene match: 1. Germline V gene lookup returns CDR1 SGHAT and CDR2 FQNNGV. In DNA form, the CDR3 reads TGTGCCAGCAGCTTAGTTAGCGGGAGCTACGAGCAGTACTTC. Its translation: CASSLVSGSYEQYF.